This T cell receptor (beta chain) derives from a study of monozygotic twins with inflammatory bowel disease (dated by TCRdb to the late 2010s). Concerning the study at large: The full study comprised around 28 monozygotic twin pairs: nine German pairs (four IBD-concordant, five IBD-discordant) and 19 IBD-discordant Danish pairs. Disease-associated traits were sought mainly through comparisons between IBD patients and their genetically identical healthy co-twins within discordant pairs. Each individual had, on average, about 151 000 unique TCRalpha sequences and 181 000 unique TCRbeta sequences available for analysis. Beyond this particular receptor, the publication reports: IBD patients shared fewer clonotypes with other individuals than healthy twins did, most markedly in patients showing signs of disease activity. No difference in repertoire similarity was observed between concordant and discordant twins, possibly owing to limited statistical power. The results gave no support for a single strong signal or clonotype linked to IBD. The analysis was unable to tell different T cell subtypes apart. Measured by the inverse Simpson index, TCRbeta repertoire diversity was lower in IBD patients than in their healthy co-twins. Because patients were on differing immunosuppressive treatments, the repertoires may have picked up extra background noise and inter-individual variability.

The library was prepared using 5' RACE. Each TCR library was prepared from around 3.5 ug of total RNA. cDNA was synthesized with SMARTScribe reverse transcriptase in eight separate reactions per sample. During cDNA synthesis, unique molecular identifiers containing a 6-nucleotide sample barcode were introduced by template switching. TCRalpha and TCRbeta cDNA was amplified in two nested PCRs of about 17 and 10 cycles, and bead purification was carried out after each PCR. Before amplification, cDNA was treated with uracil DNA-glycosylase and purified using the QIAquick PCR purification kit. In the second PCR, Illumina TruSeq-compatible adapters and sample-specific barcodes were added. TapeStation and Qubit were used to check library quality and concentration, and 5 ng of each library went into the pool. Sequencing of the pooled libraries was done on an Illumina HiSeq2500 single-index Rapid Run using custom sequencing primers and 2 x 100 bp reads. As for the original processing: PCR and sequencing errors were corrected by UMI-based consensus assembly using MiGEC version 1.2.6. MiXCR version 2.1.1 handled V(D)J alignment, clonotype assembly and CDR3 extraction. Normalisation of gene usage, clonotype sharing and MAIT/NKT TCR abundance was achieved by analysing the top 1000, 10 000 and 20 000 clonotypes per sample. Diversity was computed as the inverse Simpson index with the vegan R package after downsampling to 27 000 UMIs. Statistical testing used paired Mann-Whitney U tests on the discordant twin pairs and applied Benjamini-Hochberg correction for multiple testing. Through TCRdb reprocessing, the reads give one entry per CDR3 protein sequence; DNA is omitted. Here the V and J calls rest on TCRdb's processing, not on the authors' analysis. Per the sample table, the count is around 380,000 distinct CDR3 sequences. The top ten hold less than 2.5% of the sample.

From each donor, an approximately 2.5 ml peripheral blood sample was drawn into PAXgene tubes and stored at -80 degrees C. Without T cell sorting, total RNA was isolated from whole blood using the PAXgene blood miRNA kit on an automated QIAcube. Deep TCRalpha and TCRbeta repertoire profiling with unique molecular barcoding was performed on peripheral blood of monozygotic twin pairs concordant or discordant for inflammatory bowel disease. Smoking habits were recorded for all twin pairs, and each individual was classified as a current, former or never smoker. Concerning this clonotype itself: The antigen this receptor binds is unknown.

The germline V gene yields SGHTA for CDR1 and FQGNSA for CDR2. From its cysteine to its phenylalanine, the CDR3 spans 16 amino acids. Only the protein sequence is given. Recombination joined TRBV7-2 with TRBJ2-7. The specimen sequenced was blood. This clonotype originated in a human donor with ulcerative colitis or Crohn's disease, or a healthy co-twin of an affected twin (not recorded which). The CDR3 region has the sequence CASSLAPTRPSYEQYF. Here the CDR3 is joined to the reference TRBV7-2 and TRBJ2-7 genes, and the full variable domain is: GAGVSQSPSNKVTEKGKDVELRCDPISGHTALYWYRQSLGQGLEFLIYFQGNSAPDKSGLPSDRFSAERTGGSVSTLTIQRTQQEDSAVYLCASSLAPTRPSYEQYFGPGTRLTVT.